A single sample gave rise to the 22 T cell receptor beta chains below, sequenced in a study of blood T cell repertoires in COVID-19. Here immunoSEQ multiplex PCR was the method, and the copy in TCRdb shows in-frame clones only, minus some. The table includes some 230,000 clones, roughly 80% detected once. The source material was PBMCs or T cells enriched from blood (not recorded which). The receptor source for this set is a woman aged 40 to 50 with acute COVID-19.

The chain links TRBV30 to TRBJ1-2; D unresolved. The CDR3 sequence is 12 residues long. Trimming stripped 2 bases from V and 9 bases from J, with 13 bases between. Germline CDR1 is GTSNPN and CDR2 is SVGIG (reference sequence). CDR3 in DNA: TGTGCCTGGAGTCCGACTAGCGTGAGCTACACCTTC. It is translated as CAWSPTSVSYTF.

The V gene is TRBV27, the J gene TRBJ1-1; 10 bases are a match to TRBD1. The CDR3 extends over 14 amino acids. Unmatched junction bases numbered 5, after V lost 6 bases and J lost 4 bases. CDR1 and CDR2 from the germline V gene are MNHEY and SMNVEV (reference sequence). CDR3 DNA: TGTGCCAGCAGCCCCGGGACAGGGGCCACTGAAGCTTTCTTT. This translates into CASSPGTGATEAFF.

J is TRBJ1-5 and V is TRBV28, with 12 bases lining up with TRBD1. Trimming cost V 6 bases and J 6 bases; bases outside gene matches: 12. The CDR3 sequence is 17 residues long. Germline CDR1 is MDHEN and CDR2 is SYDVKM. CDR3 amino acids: CASRRLLGQGAGQPQHF. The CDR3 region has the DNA TGTGCCAGCAGACGCCTCTTGGGACAGGGGGCCGGTCAGCCCCAGCATTTT.

Here the CDR3 DNA reads TGTGCCAGCAGCTTCGGCAGGGCCAATTCACCCCTCCACTTT. Protein sequence: CASSFGRANSPLHF. The rearrangement joins TRBV7-9 to TRBJ1-6; D perhaps matches TRBD1 (5 bases). Germline V gene data show CDR1 as SEHNR and CDR2 as FQNEAQ (reference sequence). The CDR3 loop spans 14 amino acids. Trimming pared 3 bases from V and 7 bases from J, leaving 10 bases between.

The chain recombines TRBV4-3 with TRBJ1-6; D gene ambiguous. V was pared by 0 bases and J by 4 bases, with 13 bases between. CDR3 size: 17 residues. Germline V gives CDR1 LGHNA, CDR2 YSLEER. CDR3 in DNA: TGCGCCAGCAGCCAAGATACTTTGAACTCTTATAATTCACCCCTCCACTTT. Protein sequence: CASSQDTLNSYNSPLHF.

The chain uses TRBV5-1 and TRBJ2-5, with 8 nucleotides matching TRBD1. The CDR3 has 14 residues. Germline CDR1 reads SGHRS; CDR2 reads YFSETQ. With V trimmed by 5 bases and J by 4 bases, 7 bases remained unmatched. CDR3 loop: CASSHTGGRETQYF. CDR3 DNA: TGCGCCAGCAGTCATACAGGGGGAAGAGAGACCCAGTACTTC.

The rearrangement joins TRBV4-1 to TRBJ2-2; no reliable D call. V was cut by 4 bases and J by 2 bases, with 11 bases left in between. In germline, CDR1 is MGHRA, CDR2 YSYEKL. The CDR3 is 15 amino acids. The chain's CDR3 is CASSPPFGNTGELFF. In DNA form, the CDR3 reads TGCGCCAGCAGCCCACCGTTCGGTAACACCGGGGAGCTGTTTTTT.

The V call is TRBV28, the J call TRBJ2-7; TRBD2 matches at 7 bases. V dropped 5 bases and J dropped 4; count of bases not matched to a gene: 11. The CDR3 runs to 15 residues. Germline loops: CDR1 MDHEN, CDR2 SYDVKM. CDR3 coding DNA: TGTGCCAGCAGTCGGTCCGGGAGGAGACCTTACGAGCAGTACTTC. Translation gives CASSRSGRRPYEQYF.

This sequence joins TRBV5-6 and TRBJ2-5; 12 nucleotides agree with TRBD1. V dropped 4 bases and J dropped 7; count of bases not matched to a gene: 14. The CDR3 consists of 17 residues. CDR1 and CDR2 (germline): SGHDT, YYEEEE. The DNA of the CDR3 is TGTGCCAGCAGCCTGTATGGGACAGGGGGCGGTCGGACGACCCAGTACTTC. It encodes CASSLYGTGGGRTTQYF.

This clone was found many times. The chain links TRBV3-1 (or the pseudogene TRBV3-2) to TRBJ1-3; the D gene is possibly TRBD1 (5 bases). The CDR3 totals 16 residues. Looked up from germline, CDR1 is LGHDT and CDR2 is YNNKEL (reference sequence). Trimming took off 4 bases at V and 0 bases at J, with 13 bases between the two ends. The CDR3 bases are TGTGCCAGCAGCCGGGCGTTAGGGGCCTCTGGAAACACCATATATTTT. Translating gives CASSRALGASGNTIYF.

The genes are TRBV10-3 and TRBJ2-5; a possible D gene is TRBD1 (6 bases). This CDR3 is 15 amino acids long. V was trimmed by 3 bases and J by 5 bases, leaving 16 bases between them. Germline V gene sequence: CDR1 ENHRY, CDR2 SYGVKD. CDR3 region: CAISDTGSYMETQYF. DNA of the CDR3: TGTGCCATCAGTGATACAGGGTCGTATATGGAGACCCAGTACTTC.

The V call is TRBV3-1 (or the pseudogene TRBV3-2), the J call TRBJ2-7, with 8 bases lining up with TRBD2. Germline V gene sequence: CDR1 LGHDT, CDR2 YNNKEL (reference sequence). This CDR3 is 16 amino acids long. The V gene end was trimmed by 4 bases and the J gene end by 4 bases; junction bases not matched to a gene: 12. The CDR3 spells CASSLSQREGRYEQYF. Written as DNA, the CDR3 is TGTGCCAGCAGCCTATCCCAACGGGAGGGGAGATACGAGCAGTACTTC.

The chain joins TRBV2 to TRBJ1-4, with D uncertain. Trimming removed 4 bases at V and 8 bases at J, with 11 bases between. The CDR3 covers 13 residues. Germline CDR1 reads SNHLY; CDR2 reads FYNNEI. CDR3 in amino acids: CASSAGEREKLFF. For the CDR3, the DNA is TGTGCCAGCAGTGCCGGGGAGAGGGAAAAACTGTTTTTT.

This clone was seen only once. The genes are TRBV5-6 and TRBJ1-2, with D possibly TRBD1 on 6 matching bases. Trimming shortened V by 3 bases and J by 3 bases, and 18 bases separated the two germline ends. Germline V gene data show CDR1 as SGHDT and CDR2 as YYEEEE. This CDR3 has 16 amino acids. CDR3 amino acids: CASSSVDRIPYYGYTF. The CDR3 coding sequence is TGTGCCAGCAGCTCAGTAGACAGGATCCCTTACTATGGCTACACCTTC.

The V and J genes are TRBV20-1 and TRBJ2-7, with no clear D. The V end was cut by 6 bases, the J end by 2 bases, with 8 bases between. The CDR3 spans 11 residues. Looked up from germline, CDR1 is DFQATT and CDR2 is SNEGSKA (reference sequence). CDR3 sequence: CSALRTYEQYF. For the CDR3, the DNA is TGCAGTGCCTTGAGGACCTACGAGCAGTACTTC.

The CDR3 here is CASSGGLAGLDTQYF. CDR3 bases: TGTGCCAGCAGCGGGGGACTAGCGGGGCTGGATACGCAGTATTTT. The V gene is TRBV9, the J gene TRBJ2-3, with 13 bases lining up with TRBD2. The CDR3 loop spans 15 amino acids. Germline CDR1 and CDR2: SGDLS and YYNGEE. V gave up 3 bases and J gave up 6 bases; unmatched junction bases: 4.

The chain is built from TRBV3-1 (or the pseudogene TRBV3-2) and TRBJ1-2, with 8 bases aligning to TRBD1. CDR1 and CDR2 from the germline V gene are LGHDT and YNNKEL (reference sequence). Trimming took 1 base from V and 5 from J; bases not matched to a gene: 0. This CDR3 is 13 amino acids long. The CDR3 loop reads CASSQGQGYGYTF. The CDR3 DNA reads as TGTGCCAGCAGCCAAGGACAGGGGTATGGCTACACCTTC.

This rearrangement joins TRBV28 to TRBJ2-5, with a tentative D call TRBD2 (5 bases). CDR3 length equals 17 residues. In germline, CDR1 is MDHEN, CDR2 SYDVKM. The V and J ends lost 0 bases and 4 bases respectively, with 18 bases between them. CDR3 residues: CASSLWGGGPTPETQYF. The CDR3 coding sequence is TGTGCCAGCAGTTTATGGGGCGGAGGCCCCACCCCAGAGACCCAGTACTTC.

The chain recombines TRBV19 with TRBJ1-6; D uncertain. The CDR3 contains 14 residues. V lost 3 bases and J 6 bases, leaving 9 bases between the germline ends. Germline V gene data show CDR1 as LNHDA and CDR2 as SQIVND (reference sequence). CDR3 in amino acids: CASSIQAPNSPLHF. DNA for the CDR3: TGTGCCAGTAGTATTCAGGCCCCTAATTCACCCCTCCACTTT.

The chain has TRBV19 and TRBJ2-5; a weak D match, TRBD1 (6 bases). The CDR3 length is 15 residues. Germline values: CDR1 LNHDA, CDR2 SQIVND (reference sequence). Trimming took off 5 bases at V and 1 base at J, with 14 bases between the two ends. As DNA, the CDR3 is TGTGCCAGTAGTCCCGGCGGACAGTTCCAAGAGACCCAGTACTTC. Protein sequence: CASSPGGQFQETQYF.

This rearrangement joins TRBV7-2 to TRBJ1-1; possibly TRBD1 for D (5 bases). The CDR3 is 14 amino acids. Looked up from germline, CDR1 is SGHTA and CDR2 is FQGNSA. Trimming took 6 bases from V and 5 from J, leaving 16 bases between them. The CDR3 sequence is CASRKTALKTEAFF. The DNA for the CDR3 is TGTGCCAGCAGGAAGACAGCCCTAAAAACTGAAGCTTTCTTT.

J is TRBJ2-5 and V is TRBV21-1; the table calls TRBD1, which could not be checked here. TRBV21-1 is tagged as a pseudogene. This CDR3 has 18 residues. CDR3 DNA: TGTGCCAGCAGTCCCGACGGGACAGGGGATGAGGGCCAAGAGACCCAGTACTTC. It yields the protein CASSPDGTGDEGQETQYF.